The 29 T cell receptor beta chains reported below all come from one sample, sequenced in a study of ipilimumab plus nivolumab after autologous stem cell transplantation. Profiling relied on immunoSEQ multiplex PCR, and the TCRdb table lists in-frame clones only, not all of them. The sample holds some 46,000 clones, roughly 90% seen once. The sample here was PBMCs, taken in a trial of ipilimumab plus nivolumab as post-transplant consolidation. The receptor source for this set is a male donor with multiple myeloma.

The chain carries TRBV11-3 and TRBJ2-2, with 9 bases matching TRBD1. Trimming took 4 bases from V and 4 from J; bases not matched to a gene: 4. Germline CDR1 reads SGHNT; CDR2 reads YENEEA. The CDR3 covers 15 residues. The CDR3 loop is CASSSGQGTTGELFF. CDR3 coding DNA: TGTGCCAGCAGCTCAGGACAGGGGACCACCGGGGAGCTGTTTTTT.

The DNA for the CDR3 is TGTGCCTCCACGGAGAGGGGCTCGGGTGAAAAACTGTTTTTT. Its translation is CASTERGSGEKLFF. The chain uses TRBV19 and TRBJ1-4, with D tentatively TRBD1 (5 bases). CDR1 and CDR2 from the germline V gene are LNHDA and SQIVND (reference sequence). The CDR3 extends over 14 amino acids. V was pared by 11 bases and J by 7 bases, with 20 bases between. Filled out from reference TRBV19 and TRBJ1-4, the complete variable domain reads DGGITQSPKYLFRKEGQNVTLSCEQNLNHDAMYWYRQDPGQGLRLIYYSQIVNDFQKGDIAEGYSVSREKKESFPLTVTSAQKNPTAFYLCASTERGSGEKLFFGSGTQLSVL.

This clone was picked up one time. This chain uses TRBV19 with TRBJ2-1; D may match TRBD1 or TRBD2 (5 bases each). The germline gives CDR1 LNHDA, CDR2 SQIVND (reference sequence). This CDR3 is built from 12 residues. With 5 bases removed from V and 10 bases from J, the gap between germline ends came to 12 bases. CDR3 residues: CASSGDGREQFF. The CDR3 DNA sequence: TGTGCCAGTAGTGGGGACGGAAGGGAGCAGTTCTTC.

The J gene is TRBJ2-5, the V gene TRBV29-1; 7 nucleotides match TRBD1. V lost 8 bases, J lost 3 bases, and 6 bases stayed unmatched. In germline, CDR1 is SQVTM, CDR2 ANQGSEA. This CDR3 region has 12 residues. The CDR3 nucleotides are TGCAGCACCGGGACAGTAAAAGAGACCCAGTACTTC. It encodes CSTGTVKETQYF.

DNA of the CDR3: TGTGCCAGCGGGGAGGGTGGGACTGAAGCTTTCTTT. This encodes CASGEGGTEAFF. J is TRBJ1-1 and V is TRBV28; D is uncertain. This CDR3 contains 12 residues. Trimming removed 8 bases from V and 5 bases from J, with 12 bases in between. Germline-derived CDR1 and CDR2 are MDHEN and SYDVKM.

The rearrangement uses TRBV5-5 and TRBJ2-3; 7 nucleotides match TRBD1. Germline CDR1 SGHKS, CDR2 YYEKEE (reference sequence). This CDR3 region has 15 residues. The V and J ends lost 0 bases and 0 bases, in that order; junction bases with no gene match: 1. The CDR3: CASSLARGSTDTQYF. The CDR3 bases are TGTGCCAGCAGCTTGGCCAGGGGGAGCACAGATACGCAGTATTTT.

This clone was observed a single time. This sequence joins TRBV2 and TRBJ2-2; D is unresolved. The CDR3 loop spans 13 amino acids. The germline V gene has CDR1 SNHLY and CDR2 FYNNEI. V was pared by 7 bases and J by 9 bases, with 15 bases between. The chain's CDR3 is CASTRAVTRELFF. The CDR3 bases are TGTGCCAGCACCAGAGCAGTGACCCGGGAGCTGTTTTTT.

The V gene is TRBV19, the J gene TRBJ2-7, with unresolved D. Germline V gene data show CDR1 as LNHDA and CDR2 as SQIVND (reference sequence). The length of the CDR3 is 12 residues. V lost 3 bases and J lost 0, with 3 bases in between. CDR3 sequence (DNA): TGTGCCAGTAGTATTTCCTCCTACGAGCAGTACTTC. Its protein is CASSISSYEQYF.

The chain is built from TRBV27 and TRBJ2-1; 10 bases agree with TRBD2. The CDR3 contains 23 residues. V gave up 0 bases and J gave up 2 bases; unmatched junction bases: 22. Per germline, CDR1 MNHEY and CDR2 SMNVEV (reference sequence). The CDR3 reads CASSLSILAGDVSAEVAYNEQFF. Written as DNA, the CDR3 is TGTGCCAGCAGTTTATCGATTCTAGCGGGAGACGTCTCGGCTGAGGTTGCCTACAATGAGCAGTTCTTC.

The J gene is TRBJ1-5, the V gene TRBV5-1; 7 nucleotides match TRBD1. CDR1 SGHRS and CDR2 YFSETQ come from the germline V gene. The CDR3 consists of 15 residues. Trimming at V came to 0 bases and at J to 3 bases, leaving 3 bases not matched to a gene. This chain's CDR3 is CASSLGDSANQPQHF. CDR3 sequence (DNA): TGCGCCAGCAGCTTGGGGGACAGTGCCAATCAGCCCCAGCATTTT.

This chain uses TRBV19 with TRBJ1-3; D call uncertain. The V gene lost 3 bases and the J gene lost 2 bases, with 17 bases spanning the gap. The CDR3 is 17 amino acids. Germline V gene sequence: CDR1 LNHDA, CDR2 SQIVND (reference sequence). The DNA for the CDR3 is TGTGCCAGTAGTATGGTTCAGTGGGCAGATCCTGGAAACACCATATATTTT. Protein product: CASSMVQWADPGNTIYF.

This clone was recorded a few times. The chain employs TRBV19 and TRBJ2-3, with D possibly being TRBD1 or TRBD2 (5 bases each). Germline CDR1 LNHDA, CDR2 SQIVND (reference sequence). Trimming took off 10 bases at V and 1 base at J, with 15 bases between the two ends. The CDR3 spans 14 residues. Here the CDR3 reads CATKTGQGTDTQYF. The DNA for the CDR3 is TGTGCCACCAAAACGGGGCAGGGCACAGATACGCAGTATTTT.

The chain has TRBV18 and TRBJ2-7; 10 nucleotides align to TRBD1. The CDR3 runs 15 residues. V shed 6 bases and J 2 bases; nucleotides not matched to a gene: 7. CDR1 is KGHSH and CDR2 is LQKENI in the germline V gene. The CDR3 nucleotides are TGTGCCAGCTCTCCTCCGGGACAGGGGCCCTACGAGCAGTACTTC. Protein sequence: CASSPPGQGPYEQYF.

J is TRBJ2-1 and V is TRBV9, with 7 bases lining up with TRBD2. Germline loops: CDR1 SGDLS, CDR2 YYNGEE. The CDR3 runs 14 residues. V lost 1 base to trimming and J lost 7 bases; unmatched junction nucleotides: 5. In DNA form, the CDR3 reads TGTGCCAGCAGCGTAACCGGGACTACAAATGAGCAGTTCTTC. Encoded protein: CASSVTGTTNEQFF.

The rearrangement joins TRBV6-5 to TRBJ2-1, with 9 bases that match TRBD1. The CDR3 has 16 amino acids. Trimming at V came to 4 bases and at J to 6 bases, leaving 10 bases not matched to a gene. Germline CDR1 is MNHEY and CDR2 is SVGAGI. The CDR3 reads CASSSPFGTGRNEQFF. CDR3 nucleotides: TGTGCCAGCAGTTCCCCATTTGGGACAGGGCGCAATGAGCAGTTCTTC.

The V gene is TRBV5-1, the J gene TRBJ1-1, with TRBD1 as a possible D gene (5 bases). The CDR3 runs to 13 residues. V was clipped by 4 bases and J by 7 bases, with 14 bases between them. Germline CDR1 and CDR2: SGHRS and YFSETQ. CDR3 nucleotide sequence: TGCGCCAGCAGCGATGCAGTGGGGCGTGAAGCTTTCTTT. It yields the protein CASSDAVGREAFF. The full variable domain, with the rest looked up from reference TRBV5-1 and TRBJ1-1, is KAGVTQTPRYLIKTRGQQVTLSCSPISGHRSVSWYQQTPGQGLQFLFEYFSETQRNKGNFPGRFSGRQFSNSRSEMNVSTLELGDSALYLCASSDAVGREAFFGQGTRLTVV.

The CDR3 sequence is CASSQERGGTGEETQYF. The DNA for the CDR3 is TGCGCCAGCAGCCAAGAGAGGGGCGGGACAGGTGAAGAGACCCAGTACTTC. The rearrangement uses TRBV4-3 and TRBJ2-5; 8 bases line up with TRBD1. Unmatched junction bases numbered 9, after V lost 0 bases and J lost 3 bases. Germline V gene lookup returns CDR1 LGHNA and CDR2 YSLEER. The CDR3 length is 17 residues.

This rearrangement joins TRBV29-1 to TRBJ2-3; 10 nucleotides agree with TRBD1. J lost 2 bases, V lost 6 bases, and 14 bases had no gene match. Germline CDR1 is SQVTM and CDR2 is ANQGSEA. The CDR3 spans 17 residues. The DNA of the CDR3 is TGCAGCGTGGAATCCGGGACAGGGGTATACCTCACAGATACGCAGTATTTT. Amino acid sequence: CSVESGTGVYLTDTQYF.

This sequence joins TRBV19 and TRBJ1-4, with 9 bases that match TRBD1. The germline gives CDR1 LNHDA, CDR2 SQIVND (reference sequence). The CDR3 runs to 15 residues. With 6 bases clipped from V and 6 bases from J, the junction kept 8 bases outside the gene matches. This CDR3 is CASRTTGQGYEKLFF. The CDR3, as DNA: TGTGCCAGTAGGACCACGGGACAGGGATATGAAAAACTGTTTTTT.

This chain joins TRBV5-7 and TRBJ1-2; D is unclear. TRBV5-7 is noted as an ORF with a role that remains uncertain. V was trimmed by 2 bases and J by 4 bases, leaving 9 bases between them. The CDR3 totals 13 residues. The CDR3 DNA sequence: TGTGCCAGCAGCTTAGGACGGATCTATGGCTACACCTTC. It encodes CASSLGRIYGYTF.

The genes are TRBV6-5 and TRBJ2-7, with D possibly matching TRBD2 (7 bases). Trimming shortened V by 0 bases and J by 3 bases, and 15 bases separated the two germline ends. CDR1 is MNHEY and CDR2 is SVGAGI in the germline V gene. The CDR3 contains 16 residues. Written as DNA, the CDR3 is TGTGCCAGCAGTTACTCGTACCGGGGGGCAGGCTACGAGCAGTACTTC. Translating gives CASSYSYRGAGYEQYF.

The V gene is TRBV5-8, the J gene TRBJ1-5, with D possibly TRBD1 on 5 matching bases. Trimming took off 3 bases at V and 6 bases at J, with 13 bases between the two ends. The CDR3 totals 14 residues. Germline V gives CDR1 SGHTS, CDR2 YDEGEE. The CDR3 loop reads CASSSLTGGQPQHF. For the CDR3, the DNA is TGTGCCAGCAGCTCCTTGACCGGGGGTCAGCCCCAGCATTTT.

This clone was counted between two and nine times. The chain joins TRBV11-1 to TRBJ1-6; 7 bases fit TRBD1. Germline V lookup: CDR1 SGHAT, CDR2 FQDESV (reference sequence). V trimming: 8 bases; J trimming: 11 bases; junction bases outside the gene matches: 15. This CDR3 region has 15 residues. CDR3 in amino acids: CASGPGQPLSAPLHF. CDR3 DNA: TGTGCCAGCGGTCCGGGACAGCCGCTATCGGCACCCCTCCACTTT.

The CDR3 DNA reads TGCGCCAGCAGTGAAATTGGGACTGAAGCTTTCTTT. Its protein is CASSEIGTEAFF. The chain combines TRBV10-1 with TRBJ1-1; D is unresolved. CDR1 and CDR2 (germline): WNHNN, SYGVQD (reference sequence). The CDR3 spans 12 residues. Trimming took off 3 bases at V and 5 bases at J, with 7 bases between the two ends.

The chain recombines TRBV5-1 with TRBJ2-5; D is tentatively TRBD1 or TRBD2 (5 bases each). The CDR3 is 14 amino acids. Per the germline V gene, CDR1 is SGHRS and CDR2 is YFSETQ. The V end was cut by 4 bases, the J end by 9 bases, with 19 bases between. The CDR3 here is CASSLVSRAEAQYF. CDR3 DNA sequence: TGCGCCAGCAGCCTGGTGAGCAGGGCGGAGGCCCAGTACTTC.

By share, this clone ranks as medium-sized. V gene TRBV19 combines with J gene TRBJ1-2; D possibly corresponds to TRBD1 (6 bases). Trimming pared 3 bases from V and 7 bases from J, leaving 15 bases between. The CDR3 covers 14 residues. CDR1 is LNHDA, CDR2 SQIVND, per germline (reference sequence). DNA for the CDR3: TGTGCCAGTAGTATCGTCGGACAGACCGGTGGCTACACCTTC. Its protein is CASSIVGQTGGYTF.

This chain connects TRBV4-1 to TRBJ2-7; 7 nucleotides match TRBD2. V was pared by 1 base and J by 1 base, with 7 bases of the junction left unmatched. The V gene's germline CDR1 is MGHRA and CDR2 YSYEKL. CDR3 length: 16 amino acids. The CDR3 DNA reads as TGCGCCAGCAGCCAAGGGACGGGGGGTCTATCCTACGAGCAGTACTTC. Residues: CASSQGTGGLSYEQYF.

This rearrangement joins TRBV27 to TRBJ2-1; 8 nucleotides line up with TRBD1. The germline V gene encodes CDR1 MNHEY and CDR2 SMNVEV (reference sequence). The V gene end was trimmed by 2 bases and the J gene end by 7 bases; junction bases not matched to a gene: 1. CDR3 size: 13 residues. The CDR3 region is CASSLGTGNEQFF. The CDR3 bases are TGTGCCAGCAGTTTAGGGACAGGTAATGAGCAGTTCTTC.

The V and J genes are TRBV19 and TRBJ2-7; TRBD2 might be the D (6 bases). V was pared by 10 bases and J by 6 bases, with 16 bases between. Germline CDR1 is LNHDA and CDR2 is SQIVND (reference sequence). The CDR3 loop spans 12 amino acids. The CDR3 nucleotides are TGTGCCACTCAAACGGAGGGTCGCGAGCAGTACTTC. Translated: CATQTEGREQYF.